The 7 T cell receptor beta chains in this list originate from one sample, sequenced in a study of OX40 agonist ivuxolimab in advanced cancers. Produced via immunoSEQ multiplex PCR; TCRdb's table is partial and in-frame only. The top ten hold about 10% of the sample, which has tens of thousands of clones, 70% to 90% seen once. The source material was CD4+ or CD8+ T cells sorted from blood, sampled in a trial of the OX40 agonist ivuxolimab. The receptors were gathered from an adult with an advanced solid tumor such as melanoma, head and neck, liver or kidney cancer.

The chain links TRBV5-4 to TRBJ2-3; the D is unclear. V lost 1 base and J lost 4, with 4 bases in between. The V gene's germline CDR1 is SGHNT and CDR2 YYREEE (reference sequence). This CDR3 region has 12 residues. In DNA, the CDR3 is TGTGCCAGCAGCTTGTCCTCAGATACGCAGTATTTT. As protein: CASSLSSDTQYF.

The chain uses TRBV9 and TRBJ2-2; 8 nucleotides match TRBD2. The V gene's germline CDR1 is SGDLS and CDR2 YYNGEE. V dropped 4 bases and J dropped 3; count of bases not matched to a gene: 5. This CDR3 is built from 15 residues. CDR3 protein: CASSLGLGYTGELFF. In nucleotides, the CDR3 is TGTGCCAGCAGCTTGGGACTAGGATACACCGGGGAGCTGTTTTTT.

This clone was recorded only once. The chain employs TRBV19 and TRBJ2-1; D unclear. V was trimmed by 10 bases and J by 4 bases, leaving 11 bases between them. The CDR3 has 12 residues. The germline V gene encodes CDR1 LNHDA and CDR2 SQIVND (reference sequence). The CDR3 DNA is TGTGCCACCACGGACCGTTACAATGAGCAGTTCTTC. This encodes CATTDRYNEQFF.

On this clone itself: Distinct nucleotide sequences in the sample also encode this CDR3. The gene calls are TRBV7-2 and TRBJ2-2; D is possibly TRBD2 (6 bases). The CDR3 has 15 amino acids. V was clipped by 1 base and J by 0 bases, with 6 bases between them. From germline, CDR1 is SGHTA and CDR2 FQGNSA. The CDR3 reads CASSLGGANTGELFF. The CDR3 DNA follows: TGTGCCAGCAGCTTAGGCGGGGCGAACACCGGGGAGCTGTTTTTT.

CDR3 loop: CASSLLSGGWGNTEAFF. DNA for the CDR3: TGTGCCAGCAGCTTGCTTTCAGGGGGCTGGGGAAACACTGAAGCTTTCTTT. This chain uses TRBV5-8 with TRBJ1-1; 8 bases fit TRBD1. Germline CDR1 is SGHTS and CDR2 is YDEGEE. Trimming took 1 base from V and 2 from J; bases not matched to a gene: 10. This CDR3 has 17 amino acids.

V and J are TRBV5-1 and TRBJ2-5; D not certain. Germline lookup yields CDR1 SGHRS and CDR2 YFSETQ. This CDR3 contains 14 residues. Trimming stripped 4 bases from V and 7 bases from J, with 17 bases between. The CDR3: CASSASSEIGTQYF. The CDR3 bases are TGCGCCAGCAGCGCCTCCTCGGAGATCGGGACCCAGTACTTC.

The V and J genes are TRBV5-4 and TRBJ2-3, with no clear D. Germline V gene data show CDR1 as SGHNT and CDR2 as YYREEE (reference sequence). V lost 2 bases and J 0 bases, leaving 7 bases between the germline ends. The CDR3 spans 14 residues. In nucleotides, the CDR3 is TGTGCCAGCAGCTTTAAAGGGAGCACAGATACGCAGTATTTT. It yields the protein CASSFKGSTDTQYF. Full variable domain (outside the CDR3, taken from reference TRBV5-4 and TRBJ2-3): ETGVTQSPTHLIKTRGQQVTLRCSSQSGHNTVSWYQQALGQGPQFIFQYYREEENGRGNFPPRFSGLQFPNYSSELNVNALELDDSALYLCASSFKGSTDTQYFGPGTRLTVL.